One sample yielded the 9 T cell receptor beta chains listed below, sequenced in a study of blood T cells in healthy people across ages. Through a sample-barcoded 5' primer and a J-beta primer mix, a second PCR was run for roughly 6 to 12 cycles. One entry per CDR3 protein, called by TCRdb with MiXCR from the 5' RACE reads. The data contain 1.2 million to 1.5 million distinct CDR3 sequences, almost 60% of them singletons. The sequencing sample was made of blood. The receptors shown here come from a man aged 18 to 30 in good health.

This clonotype was found a few times. The rearrangement joins TRBV7-2 to TRBJ2-1; 9 bases agree with TRBD1. The CDR3 spans 16 residues. With V trimmed by 4 bases and J by 5 bases, 9 bases remained unmatched. Germline CDR1 is SGHTA and CDR2 is FQGNSA. CDR3 nucleotides: TGTGCCAGCAGCTCCACGGCGGGGACAGGGAACAATGAGCAGTTCTTC. It translates to CASSSTAGTGNNEQFF.

This CDR3 is CASTPLRGGLPYEQYF. The DNA for the CDR3 is TGTGCCAGCACTCCTCTACGGGGGGGTTTGCCCTACGAGCAGTACTTC. The chain links TRBV6-1 to TRBJ2-7; TRBD2 matches at 8 bases. The CDR3 has 16 residues. CDR1 is MNHNS, CDR2 SASEGT, per germline. With 7 bases clipped from V and 2 bases from J, the junction kept 13 bases outside the gene matches.

The rearrangement joins TRBV20-1 to TRBJ1-6; maybe TRBD1 (5 bases). CDR3 size: 13 residues. V lost 5 bases to trimming and J lost 6 bases, with 11 bases between them. Germline V gene lookup returns CDR1 DFQATT and CDR2 SNEGSKA (reference sequence). The CDR3: CSAQDNSNSPLHF. The CDR3 DNA reads TGCAGTGCTCAGGACAACAGTAATTCACCCCTCCACTTT.

The chain carries TRBV6-1 and TRBJ1-4; D not resolved. Trimming left V 6 bases short and J 3 bases short, with 14 bases between. Per germline, CDR1 MNHNS and CDR2 SASEGT. The CDR3 spans 15 residues. CDR3 in amino acids: CASRVVHVANEKLFF. In DNA form, the CDR3 reads TGTGCCAGCAGGGTGGTTCATGTGGCTAATGAAAAACTGTTTTTT.

The rearrangement joins TRBV19 to TRBJ2-1; D is perhaps TRBD2 (5 bases). V was cut by 5 bases and J by 1 base, with 12 bases left in between. Germline lookup yields CDR1 LNHDA and CDR2 SQIVND (reference sequence). CDR3 length equals 15 residues. CDR3 region: CASSWTVGSYNEQFF. As DNA, the CDR3 is TGTGCCAGTAGTTGGACTGTAGGTTCCTACAATGAGCAGTTCTTC.

This clonotype showed up many times. The chain couples TRBV3-1 to TRBJ1-5; D not resolved. The CDR3 is 12 amino acids. With 1 base removed from V and 4 bases from J, the gap between germline ends came to 2 bases. Germline CDR1 reads LGHDT; CDR2 reads YNNKEL (reference sequence). The DNA for the CDR3 is TGTGCCAGCAGCCAAGCTAATCAGCCCCAGCATTTT. Its protein product is CASSQANQPQHF.

The CDR3, as DNA: TGTGCCAGCAGTTATCACCAGGGGGCAGATACGCAGTATTTT. Protein sequence: CASSYHQGADTQYF. This sequence joins TRBV27 and TRBJ2-3; 7 bases line up with TRBD1. This CDR3 has 14 amino acids. Trimming cost V 4 bases and J 4 bases; bases outside gene matches: 5. In germline, CDR1 is MNHEY, CDR2 SMNVEV (reference sequence).

J is TRBJ2-5 and V is TRBV4-1, with D perhaps TRBD2 (6 bases). Per the germline V gene, CDR1 is MGHRA and CDR2 is YSYEKL. The germline V and J ends were trimmed by 1 base and 2 bases, with 29 bases remaining between them. This CDR3 is 21 amino acids long. The CDR3, as DNA: TGCGCCAGCAGCCAAGGGATACCTTCGGGGGTCCTCCGCCCGGATCAAGAGACCCAGTACTTC. Amino acids: CASSQGIPSGVLRPDQETQYF.

The chain uses TRBV9 and TRBJ2-5; TRBD2 matches 7 bases. Trimming took 0 bases from V and 10 from J; bases not matched to a gene: 3. Germline values: CDR1 SGDLS, CDR2 YYNGEE. The CDR3 spans 12 residues. CDR3 sequence: CASSVVAGDQYF. As DNA, the CDR3 is TGTGCCAGCAGCGTAGTTGCGGGGGACCAGTACTTC.